The sequence of this T cell receptor beta chain was determined in a study of CD8+CD57+ T cells in acquired aplastic anemia listed by TCRdb under 2018. About the study as a whole: A mean of about 3.2 ug of DNA, ranging from roughly 0.19 to 27.4 ug, was extracted from sorted CD4+ and CD8+ cells. A CD8+CD57+ expansion meant a frequency higher than the mean frequency seen in healthy subjects. Overall study results and their limits: Roughly 30 CD8+ CDR3 sequences were shared between patients and controls but appeared highly expressed in patients and within their immunodominant clones. No significant difference in CD8+ Simpson's diversity was found between patients and healthy controls (P=0.060).

V sheds 5 bases and J sheds 2 bases, leaving 12 bases between their ends. The CDR3 sequence holds 14 residues, the cysteine and phenylalanine included. Only the CDR3 part of the read is kept: 42 bases, read in frame from the first base. Per the germline V gene (reference sequence), LNHDA is the CDR1 and SQIVND is the CDR2. Flow cytometry had shown CD8+CD57+ cell expansion in the patients selected for sequencing. All patients had severe acquired aplastic anemia diagnosed by International Study of Aplastic Anemia and Agranulocytosis and Camitta criteria. Patients had received no therapy at the time of blood sampling. In the study, sorted CD4+ and CD8+ blood T cells from patients with severe aplastic anemia and from healthy subjects underwent deep sequencing of TCR repertoires. Patients were enrolled in the USA under clinicaltrials.gov protocols 00001620, 01623167, 00001397, 00071045, 00081523 and 00961064. Ficoll-Paque density gradient centrifugation was used to isolate peripheral blood mononuclear cells. CD4+ and CD8+ T cells were sorted by FACS or magnetic beads before DNA extraction.

Details on this clonotype: It has no known antigen specificity. Per-base quality was not reported, and no clone a single base away is much larger than it.

Profiling of TCR beta VDJ combinations and CDR3 sequences used genomic DNA as the template. TCR repertoire sequencing was run on an Illumina HiSeq 2000. The paper's data handling went like this. TRBV/TRBJ rearrangement plots, CDR3 size and DJ length profiles, and Simpson's diversity index were used to evaluate the repertoires. Whichever DNA sequence was most abundant in the deep sequencing data was defined as the immunodominant clone. CDR3 amino acid sequences were checked for sharing across subjects and were also compared against the VDJdb database and published repertoires. TCRdb ran its own pipeline on the public reads, namely fastp trimming at Q25 and MiXCR clone calling, and kept in-frame beta chains. Rows with a matching CDR3 protein are joined into one entry that keeps the most common DNA and genes. TCRdb, rather than the study authors, made the V and J calls. The sample includes 300,000 or so distinct CDR3 sequences, with under 65% observed a single time. Roughly 1.2% of the sample is in the top ten clones.

This receptor was taken from a human donor with aplastic anemia. The sequencing sample was made of sorted CD4+, CD8+, or CD8+CD57+ T cells (not recorded which) from PBMCs. The chain is made from TRBV19 and TRBJ1-1; too little of a D gene remains to name it. The encoded CDR3 is CASSYSWGNTEAFF. The DNA sequence follows: TGTGCCAGTAGTTATAGTTGGGGAAACACTGAAGCTTTCTTT.